This TCR beta chain was captured by sequencing in a study of cytomegalovirus exposure and HLA in healthy donors. The CDR3 length is 15 residues. Germline V lookup: CDR1 SGHNT, CDR2 YYREEE (reference sequence). Trimming removed 4 bases from V and 5 bases from J; junction bases left unmatched: 11. With regard to this clone: The antigen is unknown.

Study-level findings and limits: In a later analysis, TCR beta V- and J-gene trimming was associated with a missense DCLRE1C variant. Prior analysis indicated that the majority of TCR beta V segments exhibited productivity approximately 90% or approximately 30% of the time. Across donors, most TCRs were seen rarely, yet some public ones were widespread.

13 Jbeta primers and 60 Vbeta primers were used for the PCR. The repertoire was sequenced with immunoSEQ multiplex PCR; TCRdb's copy has only in-frame clones and lacks some. Counted here are over 110,000 clones, 82% occurring once; the ten biggest clones make up approximately 2.4%. The receptor was isolated from a male donor in good health and CMV-seronegative. The material sequenced was PBMCs. The J gene is TRBJ2-7, the V gene TRBV5-4, with 8 bases aligning to TRBD1. CDR3 nucleotides: TGTGCCAGCAGCCCATTAACAGGGGGGATACACGAGCAGTACTTC. It is translated as CASSPLTGGIHEQYF.